This TCR beta chain was identified in a study of brain T cells in children with intractable seizures. Generated by immunoSEQ multiplex PCR, the TCRdb table keeps only in-frame clones and is missing some. The sample carries 300,000 to 400,000 clones, 93% recorded once. J was trimmed by 0 bases and V by 3 bases; bases with no gene match: 8. Germline CDR1 and CDR2: LNHDA and SQIVND (reference sequence). CDR3 length equals 19 residues. Documented time point: blood from clinic visit 5 months post-surgery; TSC patient then seizure free. Before surgery, patients took at least one anti-epileptic drug. This receptor was obtained from a boy less than two years old with tuberous sclerosis and intractable seizures. This specimen was peripheral blood, taken approximately 5 months after surgery. The chain uses TRBV19 and TRBJ2-6, with 10 bases matching TRBD1. The CDR3 reads CASSILPGQGYSGANVLTF. Here the CDR3 DNA reads TGTGCCAGTAGTATCCTTCCGGGACAGGGGTACTCTGGGGCCAACGTCCTGACTTTC.